The 23 T cell receptor beta chains given below trace back to one sample, sequenced in a study of blood T cell repertoires in COVID-19. This table comes from immunoSEQ multiplex PCR, and its TCRdb copy is limited to in-frame clones, with some not included. The sample contains about 66,000 clones, roughly 82% of which appear only once. Specimen: peripheral blood. The receptors were sampled from a man between 60 and 70 years old with acute or convalescent COVID-19.

The chain joins TRBV4-1 to TRBJ1-4; D is ambiguous. The germline V gene encodes CDR1 MGHRA and CDR2 YSYEKL. There are 14 residues in the CDR3. Trimming left V 4 bases short and J 8 bases short, with 14 bases between. CDR3 DNA sequence: TGCGCCAGCAGCCCTGGACTCTATGCCGAAAAACTGTTTTTT. This translates into CASSPGLYAEKLFF.

The V gene is TRBV3-1 (or the pseudogene TRBV3-2), the J gene TRBJ1-3; D is unresolved. V lost 0 bases and J lost 7, with 4 bases in between. Germline V lookup: CDR1 LGHDT, CDR2 YNNKEL (reference sequence). The CDR3 spans 12 residues. CDR3 protein: CASSQDGNTIYF. For the CDR3, the DNA is TGTGCCAGCAGCCAAGACGGGAACACCATATATTTT.

This chain links TRBV6-1 with TRBJ2-4; possibly TRBD1 for D (6 bases). There are 15 residues in the CDR3. The germline V gene has CDR1 MNHNS and CDR2 SASEGT. V was pared by 3 bases and J by 0 bases, with 9 bases between. CDR3 loop: CASSDWGRAKNIQYF. CDR3 nucleotides: TGTGCCAGCAGTGATTGGGGGCGAGCCAAAAACATTCAGTACTTC.

This clone was seen only a few times. V usage is TRBV27 and J usage is TRBJ2-3; 14 bases map to TRBD2. The CDR3 has 16 amino acids. Germline lookup yields CDR1 MNHEY and CDR2 SMNVEV (reference sequence). The V segment lost 5 bases and the J segment 5 bases; nucleotides outside the gene matches: 6. CDR3 coding DNA: TGTGCCAGCAGTCTGCGACTAGCGGGGGGGGAAGATACGCAGTATTTT. Its protein is CASSLRLAGGEDTQYF.

The chain employs TRBV19 and TRBJ1-1, with unresolved D. Trimming cost V 7 bases and J 1 base, with 7 bases left between them. CDR1 is LNHDA and CDR2 is SQIVND in the germline V gene (reference sequence). The CDR3 is 12 amino acids. In nucleotides, the CDR3 is TGTGCCAGTAACCACTGGAACACTGAAGCTTTCTTT. Translation: CASNHWNTEAFF. The variable domain in full, with the rest retrieved from reference TRBV19 and TRBJ1-1, is DGGITQSPKYLFRKEGQNVTLSCEQNLNHDAMYWYRQDPGQGLRLIYYSQIVNDFQKGDIAEGYSVSREKKESFPLTVTSAQKNPTAFYLCASNHWNTEAFFGQGTRLTVV.

Relative to its sample, this clone is medium-sized. Mismatch with germline at one junction end may stem from a read error. The V and J genes are TRBV19 and TRBJ1-4; D remains ambiguous. CDR1 and CDR2 (germline): LNHDA, SQIVND (reference sequence). The CDR3 is made up of 19 amino acids. CDR3 sequence (DNA): TGTGCCAGTAGGGTGATCATTGACCCGTGGGCCCCAACTAGTGAAAAACTGTTTTTT. It specifies CASRVIIDPWAPTSEKLFF. Full variable domain (rest looked up from reference TRBV19 and TRBJ1-4): DGGITQSPKYLFRKEGQNVTLSCEQNLNHDAMYWYRQDPGQGLRLIYYSQIVNDFQKGDIAEGYSVSREKKESFPLTVTSAQKNPTAFYLCASRVIIDPWAPTSEKLFFGSGTQLSVL.

The gene calls are TRBV3-1 (or the pseudogene TRBV3-2) and TRBJ1-1; D possibly corresponds to TRBD1 (5 bases). Germline loops: CDR1 LGHDT, CDR2 YNNKEL (reference sequence). The CDR3 length is 16 residues. V lost 4 bases, J lost 7 bases, and 22 bases lay in between. The CDR3 bases are TGTGCCAGCAGCCCGGCGGGGGAGGGACTACACGTTGAAGCTTTCTTT. It specifies CASSPAGEGLHVEAFF.

V usage is TRBV29-1 and J usage is TRBJ2-5; D call uncertain. The germline CDR1 and CDR2 sequences are SQVTM and ANQGSEA. The CDR3 length is 13 residues. Trimming cost V 4 bases and J 5 bases, with 14 bases left between them. The CDR3 sequence is CSVGYGVRETQYF. Written as DNA, the CDR3 is TGCAGCGTTGGGTATGGAGTTAGGGAGACCCAGTACTTC.

The chain has TRBV6-2 or TRBV6-3 and TRBJ2-1; 12 nucleotides agree with TRBD2. Per germline, CDR1 MNHEY and CDR2 SVGEGT. This CDR3 is 14 amino acids long. The J segment lost 8 bases and the V segment lost 5 bases, leaving 4 bases of the junction unmatched. As DNA, the CDR3 is TGTGCCAGCAGTCCCGGGACTAGCGGGCATGAGCAGTTCTTC. Translation gives CASSPGTSGHEQFF.

The sample holds a few counts of this clone. The gene calls are TRBV3-1 (or the pseudogene TRBV3-2) and TRBJ1-1; TRBD1 matches 9 bases. CDR3 size: 13 residues. V gave up 6 bases and J gave up 7 bases; unmatched junction bases: 6. From germline, CDR1 is LGHDT and CDR2 YNNKEL (reference sequence). In DNA, the CDR3 is TGTGCCAGCAGTCGACAGGGGGACGGTGAAGCTTTCTTT. Its protein is CASSRQGDGEAFF.

In DNA, the CDR3 is TGTGCCAGCAGCTTGGGTTCGGCGGTGATGAACACTGAAGCTTTCTTT. Protein product: CASSLGSAVMNTEAFF. The V call is TRBV5-4, the J call TRBJ1-1; no clear D. Trimming cost V 0 bases and J 0 bases, with 12 bases left between them. The CDR3 is 16 amino acids. CDR1 and CDR2 from the germline V gene are SGHNT and YYREEE (reference sequence).

V is TRBV18 and J is TRBJ1-2; D is uncertain. Germline V lookup: CDR1 KGHSH, CDR2 LQKENI. This CDR3 is built from 14 residues. V lost 3 bases and J 2 bases, leaving 10 bases between the germline ends. CDR3 residues: CASSPAERNYGYTF. Written as DNA, the CDR3 is TGTGCCAGCTCACCCGCCGAGAGAAACTATGGCTACACCTTC.

The V gene is TRBV19, the J gene TRBJ2-7, with 7 bases aligning to TRBD1. CDR1 and CDR2 (germline): LNHDA, SQIVND (reference sequence). The ends lost 4 bases at V and 2 bases at J; junction bases unmatched: 8. The CDR3 spans 15 residues. The DNA for the CDR3 is TGTGCCAGTAGTAGGTCCGGGACAGCTGCCTACGAGCAGTACTTC. It codes for CASSRSGTAAYEQYF. The whole variable domain, remainder taken from reference TRBV19 and TRBJ2-7, is DGGITQSPKYLFRKEGQNVTLSCEQNLNHDAMYWYRQDPGQGLRLIYYSQIVNDFQKGDIAEGYSVSREKKESFPLTVTSAQKNPTAFYLCASSRSGTAAYEQYFGPGTRLTVT.

The chain couples TRBV30 to TRBJ2-7; D ambiguous. Germline loops: CDR1 GTSNPN, CDR2 SVGIG (reference sequence). The ends were cut back, 1 base at V and 4 bases at J, with 8 bases in the middle. CDR3 length equals 12 residues. The chain's CDR3 is CAWSEQIYEQYF. CDR3 bases: TGTGCCTGGAGTGAACAGATTTACGAGCAGTACTTC.

This clone occurred once. The chain recombines TRBV29-1 with TRBJ2-5; TRBD2 is a possible D gene (6 bases). Germline CDR1 and CDR2: SQVTM and ANQGSEA. V was cut by 7 bases and J by 5 bases, with 14 bases left in between. The CDR3 length is 12 residues. In DNA form, the CDR3 reads TGCAGCGGCGGCGGGGTTGACGAGACCCAGTACTTC. Encoded protein: CSGGGVDETQYF.

The chain uses TRBV6-5 and TRBJ2-5; tentatively, D is TRBD2 (6 bases). Trimming cost V 7 bases and J 7 bases, with 22 bases left between them. This CDR3 contains 15 residues. Germline-derived CDR1 and CDR2 are MNHEY and SVGAGI. The CDR3 region is CASKPEGHQLGTQYF. The CDR3 DNA reads as TGTGCCAGCAAACCGGAGGGGCACCAGTTAGGGACCCAGTACTTC.

This rearrangement joins TRBV2 to TRBJ2-6, with TRBD2 matching over 9 bases. The germline gives CDR1 SNHLY, CDR2 FYNNEI. CDR3 size: 17 residues. V shed 6 bases, J shed 0 bases, and the junction held 6 bases outside the gene matches. The CDR3 loop is CASRPRGGRSGANVLTF. The CDR3 nucleotides are TGTGCCAGCAGGCCGCGGGGGGGACGCTCTGGGGCCAACGTCCTGACTTTC. The full variable domain, completed using reference TRBV2 and TRBJ2-6, is EPEVTQTPSHQVTQMGQEVILRCVPISNHLYFYWYRQILGQKVEFLVSFYNNEISEKSEIFDDQFSVERPDGSNFTLKIRSTKLEDSAMYFCASRPRGGRSGANVLTFGAGSRLTVL.

V usage is TRBV6-5 and J usage is TRBJ1-4, with 8 bases aligning to TRBD1. The length of the CDR3 is 15 residues. Losses at the gene ends were 0 bases for V and 7 bases for J; bases not matched to a gene: 4. The V gene's germline CDR1 is MNHEY and CDR2 SVGAGI. CDR3 nucleotide sequence: TGTGCCAGCAGTTACTCCGGACAGGGTACTGAAAAACTGTTTTTT. As protein: CASSYSGQGTEKLFF.

This clone was detected a few times. CDR3 DNA sequence: TGTGCCAGCAGCGTCAGCCAAGACAGTAATTCACCCCTCCACTTT. This sequence encodes CASSVSQDSNSPLHF. This chain connects TRBV9 to TRBJ1-6; D is possibly TRBD1 (5 bases). Deletions cut 2 bases from V and 6 bases from J, with 12 bases between. The CDR3 extends over 15 amino acids. Per germline, CDR1 SGDLS and CDR2 YYNGEE. Full variable domain (remainder filled in from reference TRBV9 and TRBJ1-6): DSGVTQTPKHLITATGQRVTLRCSPRSGDLSVYWYQQSLDQGLQFLIQYYNGEERAKGNILERFSAQQFPDLHSELNLSSLELGDSALYFCASSVSQDSNSPLHFGNGTRLTVT.

This clone was detected only a few times. This CDR3 is CAISVWAGGLTGNTIYF. CDR3 in DNA: TGTGCCATCAGTGTCTGGGCAGGGGGTCTCACAGGAAACACCATATATTTT. The J gene is TRBJ1-3, the V gene TRBV10-3, with 7 nucleotides matching TRBD1. The CDR3 length is 17 residues. The V segment lost 4 bases and the J segment 4 bases; nucleotides outside the gene matches: 13. Germline values: CDR1 ENHRY, CDR2 SYGVKD.

The chain uses TRBV27 and TRBJ1-6; D is unclear. Germline V lookup: CDR1 MNHEY, CDR2 SMNVEV (reference sequence). The germline V and J ends were trimmed by 2 bases and 7 bases, with 18 bases remaining between them. The CDR3 length is 17 residues. The CDR3 loop is CASSLGFIGGRNSPLHF. For the CDR3, the DNA is TGTGCCAGCAGTTTAGGTTTTATTGGAGGTCGGAATTCACCCCTCCACTTT.

V and J are TRBV10-2 and TRBJ2-7; D not certain. In germline, CDR1 is WSHSY, CDR2 SAAADI. There are 13 residues in the CDR3. Trimming removed 3 bases at V and 6 bases at J, with 12 bases between. CDR3 protein: CASSDKSAGEQYF. Here the CDR3 DNA reads TGCGCCAGCAGTGACAAATCTGCCGGCGAGCAGTACTTC.

Only one count was recorded for this clone. V gene TRBV6-6 combines with J gene TRBJ2-7; the match to TRBD1 covers 8 bases. Germline V lookup: CDR1 MNHNY, CDR2 SVGAGI (reference sequence). The CDR3 covers 16 residues. V gave up 6 bases and J gave up 2 bases; unmatched junction bases: 12. DNA of the CDR3: TGTGCCAGCAGAGCAAGGGGCGGGACAGGAGCCTACGAGCAGTACTTC. This sequence encodes CASRARGGTGAYEQYF.